This TCR beta chain was documented in a study of blood T cells in healthy people across ages. This clonotype was observed a handful of times. The authors ran a second PCR of 7 to 11 cycles using a sample-barcoded 5' primer and a J-beta primer mix. Unique molecular identifiers of 12 random nucleotides labeled each cDNA. TCRdb itself ran the 5' RACE reads through MiXCR, one entry per CDR3 protein. The sample shows 800,000 to 950,000 distinct CDR3 sequences, about 28% of them seen only once. In germline, CDR1 is SGHVS, CDR2 FNYEAQ. The CDR3 contains 14 residues. V dropped 0 bases and J dropped 10; count of bases not matched to a gene: 8. In addition, the sample was reused for a study of T cells of mothers and their children. This second study notes: Detection of persistent microchimeric T cell clones did not occur.

The chain is built from TRBV7-6 and TRBJ1-1; 7 bases are shared with TRBD1. The sequencing input was blood. The clonotype originates from a middle-aged woman in good health. CDR3 loop: CASSLAGQEGGAFF. The CDR3, as DNA: TGTGCCAGCAGCTTAGCCGGACAGGAGGGGGGAGCTTTCTTT.